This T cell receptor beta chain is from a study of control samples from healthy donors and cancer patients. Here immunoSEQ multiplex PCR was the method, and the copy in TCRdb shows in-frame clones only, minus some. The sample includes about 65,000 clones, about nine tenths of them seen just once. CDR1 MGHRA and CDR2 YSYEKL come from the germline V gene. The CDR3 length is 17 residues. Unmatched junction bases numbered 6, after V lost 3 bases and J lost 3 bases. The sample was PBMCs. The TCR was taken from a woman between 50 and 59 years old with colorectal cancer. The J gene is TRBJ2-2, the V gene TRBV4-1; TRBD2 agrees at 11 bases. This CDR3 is CASSQRVAGGYTGELFF. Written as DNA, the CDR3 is TGCGCCAGCAGCCAGAGGGTAGCGGGAGGGTACACCGGGGAGCTGTTTTTT.